This record concerns one T cell receptor beta chain sequence. The CDR3 loop spans 14 amino acids. V lost 0 bases and J lost 8, with 14 bases in between. Germline V gene sequence: CDR1 SGHRS, CDR2 YFSETQ. The sample comes from a study of identical twins. TCRdb reanalysed the 5' RACE reads using MiXCR and keeps one entry per CDR3 protein. The sample contains about 920,000 distinct CDR3 sequences, approximately 13% of which appear only once. This same sample was also taken into another study, of yellow fever vaccine responses in identical twins.

This chain joins TRBV5-1 and TRBJ1-1; the D is unclear. This sequence was found in a woman younger than 35 in good health. Sequencing was done on a sample of PBMCs. The CDR3 nucleotides read TGCGCCAGCAGCTTGGAGTTAGGACGTCCCGAAGCTTTCTTT. It specifies CASSLELGRPEAFF.